A single sample gave rise to the 24 T cell receptor beta chains below, sequenced in a study of PD-1 blockade in classical Hodgkin lymphoma. Profiling relied on immunoSEQ multiplex PCR, and the TCRdb table lists in-frame clones only, not all of them. The data contain roughly 12,000 clones, approximately 79% of them singletons. No patient escaped relapse after autologous stem cell transplantation, and brentuximab vedotin exposure varied. Through magnetic negative selection, CD8+ T cells were separated from PBMCs that had been thawed. The specimen was CD8+ T cells from blood, collected at baseline. The receptors stem from a human donor with classical Hodgkin lymphoma.

The rearrangement links TRBV30 to TRBJ2-7; a weak D match, TRBD2 (5 bases). The CDR3 has 14 residues. CDR1 and CDR2 (germline): GTSNPN, SVGIG (reference sequence). V was shortened by 5 bases and J by 0 bases, with 14 bases between the two germline ends. The CDR3 region has the DNA TGTGCCTGGGGCGCTGGACTCAGCTCCTACGAGCAGTACTTC. Translated: CAWGAGLSSYEQYF. Drawing the rest from reference TRBV30 and TRBJ2-7, the complete variable domain is SQTIHQWPATLVQPVGSPLSLECTVEGTSNPNLYWYRQAAGRGLQLLFYSVGIGQISSEVPQNLSASRPQDRQFILSSKKLLLSDSGFYLCAWGAGLSSYEQYFGPGTRLTVT.

The chain uses TRBV28 and TRBJ2-5; D could derive from TRBD1 or TRBD2 (5 bases each). This CDR3 is 13 amino acids long. Germline-derived CDR1 and CDR2 are MDHEN and SYDVKM. Trimming took off 7 bases at V and 5 bases at J, with 14 bases between the two ends. CDR3 loop: CASTARGEETQYF. The CDR3 DNA sequence: TGTGCCAGCACCGCCCGGGGCGAGGAGACCCAGTACTTC.

The V and J genes are TRBV7-8 and TRBJ1-5; D is unresolved. V dropped 3 bases and J dropped 6 bases, with 15 bases sitting between them. This CDR3 contains 15 residues. Germline V gene lookup returns CDR1 SGHVS and CDR2 FQNEAQ. In DNA form, the CDR3 reads TGTGCCAGCAGCTTGAACCAAGGGCCTAGTCAGCCCCAGCATTTT. The encoded protein is CASSLNQGPSQPQHF.

The CDR3 bases are TGTGCCAGCAGCTTGGTCGGGGGGACTAGCGGGGTTGGCACAGATACGCAGTATTTT. Protein sequence: CASSLVGGTSGVGTDTQYF. V usage is TRBV5-8 and J usage is TRBJ2-3; 13 bases are shared with TRBD2. This CDR3 has 19 amino acids. Germline CDR1 and CDR2: SGHTS and YDEGEE. The trim removed 0 bases at V and 1 base at J, leaving 8 bases unmatched.

The gene calls are TRBV19 and TRBJ2-7; 8 bases fit TRBD1. With 6 bases clipped from V and 4 bases from J, the junction kept 11 bases outside the gene matches. The CDR3 is 15 residues long. Germline lookup yields CDR1 LNHDA and CDR2 SQIVND (reference sequence). The CDR3 bases are TGTGCCAGTAGCCCCTCAGGACAGGGTGGGTACGAGCAGTACTTC. Protein product: CASSPSGQGGYEQYF.

Only one count was recorded for this clone. The J gene is TRBJ2-7, the V gene TRBV9, with 11 bases matching TRBD2. Trimming at V came to 3 bases and at J to 3 bases, leaving 2 bases not matched to a gene. This CDR3 is 14 amino acids long. Germline values: CDR1 SGDLS, CDR2 YYNGEE. The CDR3 here is CASSAGTSGYEQYF. In DNA, the CDR3 is TGTGCCAGCAGCGCCGGGACTAGCGGCTACGAGCAGTACTTC.

This sequence joins TRBV7-9 and TRBJ2-7; tentative D call: TRBD1 (6 bases). This CDR3 is 13 amino acids long. The germline gives CDR1 SEHNR, CDR2 FQNEAQ (reference sequence). The ends were cut back, 10 bases at V and 4 bases at J, with 17 bases in the middle. DNA for the CDR3: TGTGCCACCAGAACTGGACAGCTTTACGAGCAGTACTTC. Translated: CATRTGQLYEQYF.

The CDR3: CASSQGLLAGETQFF. Written as DNA, the CDR3 is TGTGCCAGCAGCCAAGGATTGCTAGCGGGGGAGACGCAGTTCTTC. The gene calls are TRBV14 and TRBJ2-1, with TRBD2 matching 10 bases. The CDR3 length is 15 residues. Trimming cost V 1 base and J 12 bases; bases outside gene matches: 9. Per the germline V gene, CDR1 is SGHDN and CDR2 is FVKESK.

This sequence joins TRBV29-1 and TRBJ2-5, with D tentatively TRBD1 (7 bases). V was shortened by 4 bases and J by 1 base, with 13 bases between the two germline ends. This CDR3 is 14 amino acids long. Germline CDR1 SQVTM, CDR2 ANQGSEA. The chain's CDR3 is CSVAEGAVQETQYF. The CDR3 DNA is TGCAGCGTTGCGGAGGGGGCGGTCCAAGAGACCCAGTACTTC.

The chain carries TRBV9 and TRBJ2-5; 7 bases are a match to TRBD2. Per germline, CDR1 SGDLS and CDR2 YYNGEE. Losses at the gene ends were 0 bases for V and 1 base for J; bases not matched to a gene: 0. The CDR3 sequence is 14 residues long. In DNA form, the CDR3 reads TGTGCCAGCAGCGTAGCGGGGGGCCAAGAGACCCAGTACTTC. This translates into CASSVAGGQETQYF.

The V and J genes are TRBV6-5 and TRBJ1-2; D unclear. The germline CDR1 and CDR2 sequences are MNHEY and SVGAGI. Trimming took off 2 bases at V and 2 bases at J, with 6 bases between the two ends. CDR3 length: 13 amino acids. CDR3 loop: CASSYHRNYGYTF. The CDR3 region has the DNA TGTGCCAGCAGTTACCACCGGAACTATGGCTACACCTTC.

Worth noting for this clone: Germline is not matched at one junction end, which may reflect a read error. J is TRBJ1-2 and V is TRBV10-3; D ambiguous. CDR3 length: 15 amino acids. The germline V gene has CDR1 ENHRY and CDR2 SYGVKD. DNA for the CDR3: TGTGCCAGCAGTCCACAGCCCGTTGAAGGCTATGGCTACACCTTC. Residues: CASSPQPVEGYGYTF.

The chain has TRBV6-1 and TRBJ2-7, with D perhaps TRBD1 or TRBD2 (5 bases each). The CDR3 spans 15 residues. Trimming cost V 6 bases and J 0 bases, with 15 bases left between them. Germline assignment: CDR1 MNHNS and CDR2 SASEGT. As DNA, the CDR3 is TGTGCCAGCAGCCTGGGACCCACGGTCTCCTACGAGCAGTACTTC. Translation: CASSLGPTVSYEQYF.

The rearrangement uses TRBV6-5 and TRBJ1-1; TRBD1 might be the D (6 bases). V lost 8 bases and J lost 4, with 17 bases in between. Germline V CDR1 and CDR2: MNHEY, SVGAGI. This CDR3 region has 14 residues. The CDR3 is CASSMGGLGTEAFF. As DNA, the CDR3 is TGTGCCAGCTCAATGGGGGGCCTAGGCACTGAAGCTTTCTTT.

The chain combines TRBV6-1 with TRBJ2-7; D is ambiguous. This CDR3 comprises 14 residues. In germline, CDR1 is MNHNS, CDR2 SASEGT. Trimming cost V 1 base and J 7 bases, with 14 bases left between them. The CDR3 loop reads CASSEEGTQNEQYF. The CDR3 DNA is TGTGCCAGCAGTGAAGAGGGTACACAGAATGAGCAGTACTTC.

This clone appeared a few times. The CDR3 coding sequence is TGTGCCAGCAGTAGTATGGTTTTAGATGAAAAACTGTTTTTT. It specifies CASSSMVLDEKLFF. V and J are TRBV6-5 and TRBJ1-4; D gene uncertain. The CDR3 consists of 14 residues. Germline loops: CDR1 MNHEY, CDR2 SVGAGI. The V end was cut by 5 bases, the J end by 6 bases, with 13 bases between.

The V and J genes are TRBV19 and TRBJ2-2; 7 nucleotides line up with TRBD2. The CDR3 extends over 16 amino acids. Losses at the gene ends were 3 bases for V and 5 bases for J; bases not matched to a gene: 9. Germline lookup yields CDR1 LNHDA and CDR2 SQIVND (reference sequence). The CDR3 nucleotides read TGTGCCAGTAGTATTCCTGGGAGGGAAGTAACCGGGGAGCTGTTTTTT. Translating it yields CASSIPGREVTGELFF.

The chain links TRBV9 to TRBJ2-5; 10 bases are shared with TRBD2. The CDR3 covers 15 residues. CDR1 is SGDLS and CDR2 is YYNGEE in the germline V gene. V lost 1 base, J lost 5 bases, and 5 bases stayed unmatched. DNA for the CDR3: TGTGCCAGCAGCGTAACTAGCGGGGTATCGGAGACCCAGTACTTC. This codes for CASSVTSGVSETQYF.

The chain uses TRBV10-3 and TRBJ1-2; D possibly corresponds to TRBD1 (5 bases). From germline, CDR1 is ENHRY and CDR2 SYGVKD. The CDR3 spans 13 residues. Deletions cut 11 bases from V and 4 bases from J, with 17 bases between. In nucleotides, the CDR3 is TGTGCCCCCCCCCGACAGCAAGTCTATGGCTACACCTTC. Translation gives CAPPRQQVYGYTF.

The chain is built from TRBV27 and TRBJ2-2, with D possibly matching TRBD1 (6 bases). CDR1 MNHEY and CDR2 SMNVEV come from the germline V gene (reference sequence). The V and J ends lost 10 bases and 8 bases respectively, with 14 bases between them. This CDR3 has 12 residues. CDR3 bases: TGTGCCACCGACACAGGGACGGGGGAGCTGTTTTTT. Its translation is CATDTGTGELFF.

The rearrangement links TRBV5-4 to TRBJ2-5; 8 positions agree with TRBD1. V trimming: 4 bases; J trimming: 2 bases; junction bases outside the gene matches: 10. CDR1 and CDR2 from the germline V gene are SGHNT and YYREEE (reference sequence). The CDR3 sequence is 16 residues long. The CDR3: CASSPAGTGSQETQYF. DNA for the CDR3: TGTGCCAGCAGCCCCGCCGGGACAGGAAGTCAAGAGACCCAGTACTTC.

This clone was counted once. The chain joins TRBV7-8 to TRBJ2-7, with D perhaps matching TRBD2 (5 bases). CDR1 SGHVS and CDR2 FQNEAQ come from the germline V gene. The CDR3 runs to 15 residues. V dropped 0 bases and J dropped 2 bases, with 11 bases sitting between them. In DNA, the CDR3 is TGTGCCAGCAGCTTAGCAAAGCGGAGAGCCTACGAGCAGTACTTC. Protein sequence: CASSLAKRRAYEQYF. The whole variable domain, filled in from reference TRBV7-8 and TRBJ2-7, reads GAGVSQSPRYKVAKRGQDVALRCDPISGHVSLFWYQQALGQGPEFLTYFQNEAQLDKSGLPSDRFFAERPEGSVSTLKIQRTQQEDSAVYLCASSLAKRRAYEQYFGPGTRLTVT.

The V call is TRBV6-6, the J call TRBJ2-7; D perhaps matches TRBD1 (5 bases). With 6 bases removed from V and 3 bases from J, the gap between germline ends came to 18 bases. The CDR3 has 15 amino acids. The germline CDR1 and CDR2 sequences are MNHNY and SVGAGI (reference sequence). The CDR3 sequence: CASSPKLAGLYEQYF. The CDR3 DNA is TGTGCCAGCAGCCCCAAGCTGGCAGGGCTCTACGAGCAGTACTTC.

This clone was counted a single time. The chain combines TRBV2 with TRBJ2-6; TRBD1 might be the D (6 bases). Germline CDR1 and CDR2: SNHLY and FYNNEI. The length of the CDR3 is 17 residues. Trimming pared 6 bases from V and 0 bases from J, leaving 15 bases between. This CDR3 is CASSVDSPYSGANVLTF. In nucleotides, the CDR3 is TGTGCCAGCAGCGTGGACAGCCCCTACTCTGGGGCCAACGTCCTGACTTTC.